This is a list of T cell receptor beta chains from one sample in a study of T-cell memory formation after mild COVID-19. TCRdb re-derived calls from the 5' RACE reads in MiXCR, one entry per CDR3 protein. The sample holds about 420,000 distinct CDR3 sequences, under 25% seen once. Sequencing was performed on PBMCs or a T cell subset sorted from them (not recorded which). The receptors shown here come from an adult woman who had mild COVID-19 (a few samples of this study predate the infection). Cell type and time point are not known. CDR3s include the opening cysteine and the closing phenylalanine or tryptophan. The order of the fields is clone size, D gene, J gene, V gene, CDR3 protein, CDR3 DNA. The D gene is left open where the match is weak. Clone size appears in some rows only: once, few, many, or a class for an expanded clone.

>NA|NA|TRBJ2-2|TRBV7-3
CASSLNAGPNTGELFF
TGTGCCAGCAGCTTAAATGCGGGTCCTAACACCGGGGAGCTGTTTTTT
>NA|TRBD1|TRBJ2-7|TRBV5-1
CASTDRQGSYEQYF
TGCGCCAGCACCGATCGACAGGGGAGCTACGAGCAGTACTTC
>few|NA|TRBJ1-2|TRBV5-1
CASRRDHGYTF
TGCGCCAGCCGCAGGGATCATGGCTACACCTTC
>few|NA|TRBJ2-1|TRBV5-1
CASSGSGTNYNEQFF
TGCGCCAGCAGCGGGTCCGGGACAAATTACAATGAGCAGTTCTTC
>few|TRBD1|TRBJ1-1|TRBV14
CASSQDGDRALTEAFF
TGTGCCAGCAGCCAAGATGGAGACAGGGCCCTCACTGAAGCTTTCTTT
>NA|NA|TRBJ2-7|TRBV12-3/TRBV12-4
CASSRTQSSYEQYF
TGTGCCAGCAGCCGTACCCAGTCGTCCTACGAGCAGTACTTC
>NA|NA|TRBJ2-2|TRBV12-5
CASGLVPSGELFF
TGTGCTAGTGGTTTGGTCCCTTCCGGGGAGCTGTTTTTT
>NA|NA|TRBJ1-4|TRBV15
CATSRDIDSRREKLFF
TGTGCCACCAGCAGAGATATAGACAGTCGCCGCGAAAAACTGTTTTTT
>NA|TRBD2|TRBJ2-7|TRBV15
CATSTGLDLFYEQYF
TGTGCCACCAGCACTGGACTAGATCTTTTCTACGAGCAGTACTTC
>NA|TRBD1|TRBJ1-1|TRBV5-1
CASSGGQGMNTEAFF
TGCGCCAGCAGCGGGGGACAGGGGATGAACACTGAAGCTTTCTTT
>many|TRBD1|TRBJ2-7|TRBV11-2
CASSSPGQGAYEQYF
TGCGCCAGCAGCTCACCGGGACAGGGAGCCTACGAGCAGTACTTC
>NA|NA|TRBJ1-2|TRBV19
CASSAYYGYTF
TGTGCCAGTAGTGCATACTATGGCTACACCTTC
>few|TRBD1|TRBJ2-7|TRBV7-9
CASSSGTVYYEQYF
TGTGCCAGCAGCTCTGGGACAGTTTACTACGAGCAGTACTTC
>NA|NA|TRBJ2-3|TRBV6-6
CASRGAADTQYF
TGTGCCAGCCGGGGGGCGGCAGATACGCAGTATTTT
>NA|NA|TRBJ2-1|TRBV12-3/TRBV12-4
CASSLGQSLLRNEQFF
TGTGCCAGCAGTCTTGGACAGTCCCTACTTAGAAATGAGCAGTTCTTC
>NA|NA|TRBJ1-2|TRBV4-1
CASSPGLRDYGYTF
TGCGCCAGCAGTCCGGGCCTCCGGGACTATGGCTACACCTTC
>NA|NA|TRBJ2-3|TRBV4-1
CASSQGGSTQYF
TGCGCCAGCAGCCAAGGGGGGTCCACGCAGTATTTT
>few|TRBD1|TRBJ1-1|TRBV3-1
CASSQHGQGAGTEAFF
TGTGCCAGCAGCCAACACGGCCAGGGGGCTGGAACTGAAGCTTTCTTT
>NA|TRBD2|TRBJ2-1|TRBV6-5
CASSYGGLADKYNEQFF
TGTGCCAGCAGTTACGGAGGACTAGCGGACAAATACAATGAGCAGTTCTTC
>NA|NA|TRBJ1-2|TRBV20-1
CSAPPGLGGYTF
TGCAGTGCTCCCCCGGGGCTCGGTGGCTACACCTTC
>NA|TRBD2|TRBJ2-5|TRBV28
CASSPRLAGVQETQYF
TGTGCCAGCAGCCCTCGACTAGCGGGAGTCCAAGAGACCCAGTACTTC
>NA|NA|TRBJ1-3|TRBV7-8
CASSLWGNGNTIYF
TGTGCCAGCAGCTTGTGGGGTAACGGAAACACCATATATTTT
>NA|NA|TRBJ1-1|TRBV29-1
CSVLNRVGTEAFF
TGCAGCGTTCTTAACAGGGTTGGGACTGAAGCTTTCTTT
>few|TRBD1|TRBJ1-5|TRBV12-3/TRBV12-4
CASRSTGVWQPQHF
TGTGCCAGCAGAAGTACAGGGGTTTGGCAGCCCCAGCATTTT
>NA|NA|TRBJ1-5|TRBV2
CASSGGAENQPQHF
TGTGCCAGCAGTGGAGGGGCGGAAAATCAGCCCCAGCATTTT
>NA|TRBD2|TRBJ2-3|TRBV12-3/TRBV12-4
CASSLWPTSGADTQYF
TGTGCCAGCAGTTTGTGGCCGACTAGCGGGGCAGATACGCAGTATTTT
>few|TRBD1|TRBJ2-7|TRBV20-1
CSARQGDPYEQYF
TGCAGTGCTAGGCAGGGGGACCCCTACGAGCAGTACTTC
>NA|TRBD1|TRBJ2-7|TRBV12-3/TRBV12-4
CASSPTGTGQYEQYF
TGTGCCAGCAGCCCCACCGGGACAGGGCAATACGAGCAGTACTTC
>few|NA|TRBJ2-1|TRBV7-9
CASSLRGGGGPFYNEQFF
TGTGCCAGCAGCTTAAGGGGAGGTGGGGGGCCCTTTTACAATGAGCAGTTCTTC
>many|TRBD2|TRBJ2-3|TRBV4-2
CASSRVTSGIGDTQYF
TGTGCCAGCAGCCGAGTGACTAGCGGGATTGGAGATACGCAGTATTTT
>NA|NA|TRBJ2-2|TRBV29-1
CSAESTGELFF
TGCAGCGCTGAAAGCACCGGGGAGCTGTTTTTT
>NA|TRBD1|TRBJ1-5|TRBV4-1
CASSHGNRDRDQPQHF
TGCGCCAGCAGCCATGGTAACCGGGACAGAGATCAGCCCCAGCATTTT